The text below deals with one T cell receptor (beta chain). The study treated chemo-refractory metastatic non-small-cell lung cancer patients with focal radiation plus ipilimumab CTLA-4 blockade. The source of the sample is a study of radiotherapy plus CTLA-4 blockade in lung cancer. Whole-study context: Objective responses were documented in around a sixth of patients, with disease control in about 28%.

This table comes from immunoSEQ multiplex PCR, and its TCRdb copy is limited to in-frame clones, with some not included. The sample contains about 45,000 clones, around 69% of which appear only once. Germline V lookup: CDR1 SGHRS, CDR2 YFSETQ. V trimming: 2 bases; J trimming: 2 bases; junction bases outside the gene matches: 0. The CDR3 has 13 amino acids. The chain carries TRBV5-1 and TRBJ2-5; 7 nucleotides line up with TRBD2. The sequencing here drew on peripheral blood, taken from a patient treated with radiotherapy plus ipilimumab. This TCR was sampled from a human donor with non-small cell lung cancer who had stable disease on radiotherapy plus ipilimumab. Here the CDR3 DNA reads TGCGCCAGCAGCTTACTAGCGCAAGAGACCCAGTACTTC. It codes for CASSLLAQETQYF.